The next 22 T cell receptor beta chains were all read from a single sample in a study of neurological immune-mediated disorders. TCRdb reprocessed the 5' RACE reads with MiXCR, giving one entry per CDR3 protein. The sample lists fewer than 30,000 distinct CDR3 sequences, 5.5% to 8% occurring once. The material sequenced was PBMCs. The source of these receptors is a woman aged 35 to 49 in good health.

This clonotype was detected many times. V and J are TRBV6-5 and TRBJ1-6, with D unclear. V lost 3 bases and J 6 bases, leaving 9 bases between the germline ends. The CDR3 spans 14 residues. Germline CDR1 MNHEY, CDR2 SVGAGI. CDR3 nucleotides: TGTGCCAGCAGTTATTCACAGTTTAATTCACCCCTCCACTTT. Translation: CASSYSQFNSPLHF.

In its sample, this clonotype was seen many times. In DNA, the CDR3 is TGCGCCAGCAGCCAACACCCAGGCACCGGGGAGCTGTTTTTT. Its translation: CASSQHPGTGELFF. The V and J genes are TRBV4-3 and TRBJ2-2; D remains ambiguous. V lost 2 bases to trimming and J lost 4 bases, with 8 bases between them. The CDR3 runs 14 residues. Germline V gene lookup returns CDR1 LGHNA and CDR2 YSLEER.

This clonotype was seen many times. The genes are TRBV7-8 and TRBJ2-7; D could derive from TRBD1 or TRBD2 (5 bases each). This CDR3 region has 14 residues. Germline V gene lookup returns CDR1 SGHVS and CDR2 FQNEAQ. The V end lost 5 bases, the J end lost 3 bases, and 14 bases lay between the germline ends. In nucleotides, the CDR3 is TGTGCCAGCAGCACTCGGGACCGGTACTACGAGCAGTACTTC. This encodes CASSTRDRYYEQYF.

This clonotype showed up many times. The CDR3 nucleotides read TGTGCCAGCAGCCAAAGGGGACTGCCATTCTCTGGAAACACCATATATTTT. It yields the protein CASSQRGLPFSGNTIYF. The V and J genes are TRBV28 and TRBJ1-3; tentative D call: TRBD1 (5 bases). CDR1 MDHEN and CDR2 SYDVKM come from the germline V gene. The CDR3 length is 17 residues. Trimming left V 6 bases short and J 0 bases short, with 18 bases between.

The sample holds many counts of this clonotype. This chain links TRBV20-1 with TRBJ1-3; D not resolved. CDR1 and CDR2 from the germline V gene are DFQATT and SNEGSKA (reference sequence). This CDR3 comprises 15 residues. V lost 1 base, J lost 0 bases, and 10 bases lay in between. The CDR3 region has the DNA TGCAGTGCTAGAGTTGGTAGAAGCTCTGGAAACACCATATATTTT. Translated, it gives CSARVGRSSGNTIYF.

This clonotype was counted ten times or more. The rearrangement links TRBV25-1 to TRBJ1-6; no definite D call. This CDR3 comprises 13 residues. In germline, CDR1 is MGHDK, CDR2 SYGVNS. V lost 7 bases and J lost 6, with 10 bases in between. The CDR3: CASTAQVNSPLHF. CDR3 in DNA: TGTGCCAGCACTGCGCAGGTTAATTCACCCCTCCACTTT.

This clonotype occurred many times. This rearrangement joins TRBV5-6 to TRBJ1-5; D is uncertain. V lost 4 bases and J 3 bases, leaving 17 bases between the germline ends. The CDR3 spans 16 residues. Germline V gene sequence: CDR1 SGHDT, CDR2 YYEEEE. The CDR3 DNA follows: TGTGCCAGCAGCCGGGCCGAGGCAGCTCTCAATCAGCCCCAGCATTTT. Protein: CASSRAEAALNQPQHF. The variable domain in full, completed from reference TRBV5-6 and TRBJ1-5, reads DAGVTQSPTHLIKTRGQQVTLRCSPKSGHDTVSWYQQALGQGPQFIFQYYEEEERQRGNFPDRFSGHQFPNYSSELNVNALLLGDSALYLCASSRAEAALNQPQHFGDGTRLSIL.

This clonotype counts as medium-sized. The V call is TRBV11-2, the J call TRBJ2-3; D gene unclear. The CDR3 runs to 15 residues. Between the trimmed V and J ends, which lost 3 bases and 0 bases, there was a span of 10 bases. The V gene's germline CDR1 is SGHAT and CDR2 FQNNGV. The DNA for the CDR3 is TGTGCCAGCAGCTTGGTTCCAACTAGCACAGATACGCAGTATTTT. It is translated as CASSLVPTSTDTQYF.

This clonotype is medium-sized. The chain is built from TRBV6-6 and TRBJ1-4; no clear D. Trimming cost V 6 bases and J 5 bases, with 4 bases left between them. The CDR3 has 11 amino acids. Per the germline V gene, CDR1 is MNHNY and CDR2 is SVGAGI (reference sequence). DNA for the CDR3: TGTGCCAGCAGGCGAAATGAAAAACTGTTTTTT. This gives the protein CASRRNEKLFF.

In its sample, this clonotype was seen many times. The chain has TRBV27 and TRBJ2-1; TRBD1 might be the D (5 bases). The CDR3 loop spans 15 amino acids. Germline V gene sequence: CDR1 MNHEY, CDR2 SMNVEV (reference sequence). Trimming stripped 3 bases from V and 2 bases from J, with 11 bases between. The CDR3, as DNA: TGTGCCAGCAGTTTGGGGCAGGGAACCTACAATGAGCAGTTCTTC. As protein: CASSLGQGTYNEQFF.

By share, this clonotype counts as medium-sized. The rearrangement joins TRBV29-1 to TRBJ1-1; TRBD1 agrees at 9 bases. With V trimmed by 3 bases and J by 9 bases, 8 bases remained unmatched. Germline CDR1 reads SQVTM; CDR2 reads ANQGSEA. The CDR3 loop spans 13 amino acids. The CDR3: CSVERTGDEKAFF. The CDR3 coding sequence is TGCAGCGTTGAGAGGACAGGGGACGAAAAAGCTTTCTTT.

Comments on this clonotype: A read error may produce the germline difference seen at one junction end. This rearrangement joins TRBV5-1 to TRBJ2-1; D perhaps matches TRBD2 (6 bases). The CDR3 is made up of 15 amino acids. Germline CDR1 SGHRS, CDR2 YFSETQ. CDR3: CTSSLTAGSYNEQFF. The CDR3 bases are TGCACCAGCAGCTTGACGGCGGGATCCTACAATGAGCAGTTCTTC.

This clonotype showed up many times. Written as DNA, the CDR3 is TGTGCCAGCAGCCAAGGGCCCCATGGCAATCAGCCCCAGCATTTT. Translating it yields CASSQGPHGNQPQHF. This chain uses TRBV3-1 with TRBJ1-5; D gene ambiguous. Deletions cut 1 base from V and 2 bases from J, with 9 bases between. This CDR3 contains 15 residues. Per germline, CDR1 LGHDT and CDR2 YNNKEL (reference sequence). Complete variable domain (other parts from reference TRBV3-1 and TRBJ1-5): DTAVSQTPKYLVTQMGNDKSIKCEQNLGHDTMYWYKQDSKKFLKIMFSYNNKELIINETVPNRFSPKSPDKAHLNLHINSLELGDSAVYFCASSQGPHGNQPQHFGDGTRLSIL.

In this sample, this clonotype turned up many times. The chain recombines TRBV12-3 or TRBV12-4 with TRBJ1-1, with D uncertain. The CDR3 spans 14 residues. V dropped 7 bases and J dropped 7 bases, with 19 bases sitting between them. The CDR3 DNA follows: TGTGCCAGCAACTTGAACCCCAGGATCGGTGAAGCTTTCTTT. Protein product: CASNLNPRIGEAFF.

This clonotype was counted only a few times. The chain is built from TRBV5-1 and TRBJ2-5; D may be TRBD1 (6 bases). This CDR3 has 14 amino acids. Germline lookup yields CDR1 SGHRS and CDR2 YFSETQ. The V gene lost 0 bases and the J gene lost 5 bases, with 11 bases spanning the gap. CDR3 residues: CASSLDSRGETQYF. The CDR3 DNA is TGCGCCAGCAGCTTGGACAGTAGGGGGGAGACCCAGTACTTC.

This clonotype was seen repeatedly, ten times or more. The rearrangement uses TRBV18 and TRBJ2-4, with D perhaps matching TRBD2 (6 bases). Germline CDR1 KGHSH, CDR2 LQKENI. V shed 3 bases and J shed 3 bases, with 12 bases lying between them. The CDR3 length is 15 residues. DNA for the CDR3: TGTGCCAGCTCACCTTTCGGGACTCTCAAAAACATTCAGTACTTC. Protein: CASSPFGTLKNIQYF.

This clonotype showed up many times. The DNA of the CDR3 is TGCAGTGCTAGAGATGTCGTCACTAGGGTTCCCTACGAGCAGTACTTC. This codes for CSARDVVTRVPYEQYF. The genes are TRBV20-1 and TRBJ2-7; D may be TRBD2 (5 bases). Germline V CDR1 and CDR2: DFQATT, SNEGSKA (reference sequence). Trimming cost V 0 bases and J 2 bases, with 17 bases left between them. This CDR3 has 16 residues.

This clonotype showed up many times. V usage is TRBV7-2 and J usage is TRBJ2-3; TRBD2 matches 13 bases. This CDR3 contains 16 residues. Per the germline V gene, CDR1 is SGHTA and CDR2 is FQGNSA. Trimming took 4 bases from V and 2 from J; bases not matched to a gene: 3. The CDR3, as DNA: TGTGCCAGCAGCTCCGGACTAGCGGGAGCCACAGATACGCAGTATTTT. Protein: CASSSGLAGATDTQYF.

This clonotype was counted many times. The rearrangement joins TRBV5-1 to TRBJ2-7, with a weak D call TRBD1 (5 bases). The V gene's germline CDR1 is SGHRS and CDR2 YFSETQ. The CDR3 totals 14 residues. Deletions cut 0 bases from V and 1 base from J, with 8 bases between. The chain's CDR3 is CASSLGQSSYEQYF. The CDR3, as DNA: TGCGCCAGCAGCTTGGGACAGAGTTCCTACGAGCAGTACTTC.

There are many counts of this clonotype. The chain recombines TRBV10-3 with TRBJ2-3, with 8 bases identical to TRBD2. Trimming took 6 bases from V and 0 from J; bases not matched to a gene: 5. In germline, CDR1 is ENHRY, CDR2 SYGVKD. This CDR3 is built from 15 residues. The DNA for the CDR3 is TGTGCCATCAGGGATAGCGGGACTAGCACAGATACGCAGTATTTT. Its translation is CAIRDSGTSTDTQYF.

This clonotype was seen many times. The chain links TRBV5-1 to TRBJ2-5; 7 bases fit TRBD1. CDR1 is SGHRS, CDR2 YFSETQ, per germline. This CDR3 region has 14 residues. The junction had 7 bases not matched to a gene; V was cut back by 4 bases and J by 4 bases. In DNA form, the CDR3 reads TGCGCCAGCAGCATAGGGGGCCTGGGAGAGACCCAGTACTTC. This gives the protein CASSIGGLGETQYF.

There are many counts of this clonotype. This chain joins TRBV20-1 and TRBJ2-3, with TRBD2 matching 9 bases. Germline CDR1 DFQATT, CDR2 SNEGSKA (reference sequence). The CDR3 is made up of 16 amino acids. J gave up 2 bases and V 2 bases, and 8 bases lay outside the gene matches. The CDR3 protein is CSARRIAGGDTDTQYF. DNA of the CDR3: TGCAGTGCTAGACGGATTGCGGGAGGGGACACAGATACGCAGTATTTT.